This record covers a single T cell receptor beta chain. Its specificity is unknown. This sample was included in a study of beta chain features in type 1 diabetes. Findings of the study overall: Among all four CD4+ subsets, Type 1 diabetes patients had TCRB CDR3s that were moderately but significantly shorter.

Expressed TCRB transcripts got sequenced, as all isolated RNA was reverse transcribed. Here immunoSEQ multiplex PCR was the method, and the copy in TCRdb shows in-frame clones only, minus some. This sample has around 180,000 clones, with around 7.9% found just once. The CDR3 loop spans 13 amino acids. Trimming removed 1 base at V and 2 bases at J, with 5 bases between. Germline CDR1 is SGHVS and CDR2 is FQNEAQ. The chain employs TRBV7-8 and TRBJ1-1; D gene uncertain. The origin of this receptor is a man aged 18 to 30 with type 1 diabetes. The sample consisted of central memory CD4+ T cells from blood. The DNA for the CDR3 is TGTGCCAGCAGCTTAGACAGAAACACTGAAGCTTTCTTT. Its protein is CASSLDRNTEAFF.